This TCR beta chain is from a study of early T cells in non-severe SARS-CoV-2 infection. The wider study: Unsorted whole-blood RNA was sequenced in bulk, leaving chains unpaired.

Notes on this clonotype: What it binds is not known.

V was pared by 2 bases and J by 0 bases, with 4 bases between. CDR1 is LGHDT, CDR2 YNNKEL, per germline (reference sequence). The CDR3 has 14 residues. Each cDNA molecule carried a unique molecular identifier. TCRdb reprocessed the 5' RACE reads with MiXCR, giving one entry per CDR3 protein. Found here are tens of thousands of distinct CDR3 sequences, 10% to 15% of them singletons; the top ten hold approximately 4.8%. Study results and limitations: Private and CD4 specificities were missed by VDJdb matching, which favored anti-spike CD8 responses.

Sequenced input: whole blood. The V and J genes are TRBV3-1 and TRBJ2-2; D is uncertain. The receptor was derived from an adult who was a healthcare worker with PCR-confirmed SARS-CoV-2 infection or an uninfected control (not recorded which). CDR3 in amino acids: CASSQLPNTGELFF. As DNA, the CDR3 is TGTGCCAGCAGCCAACTACCGAACACCGGGGAGCTGTTTTTT.